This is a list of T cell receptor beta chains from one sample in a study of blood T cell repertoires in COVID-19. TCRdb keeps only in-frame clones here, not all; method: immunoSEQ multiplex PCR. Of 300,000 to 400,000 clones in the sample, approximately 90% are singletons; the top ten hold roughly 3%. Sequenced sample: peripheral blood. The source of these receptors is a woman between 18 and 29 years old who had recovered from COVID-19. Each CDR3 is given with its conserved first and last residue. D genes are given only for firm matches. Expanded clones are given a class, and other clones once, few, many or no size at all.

TGTGCCAGCAGTTACTCTCGCGGGACAGGGGTTTCACCCCTCCACTTT,CASSYSRGTGVSPLHF,16,TRBD1,TRBJ1-6,NA,TRBV6-5
TGTGCCACCACCCGGGCGAACACCGGGGAGCTGTTTTTT,CATTRANTGELFF,13,NA,TRBJ2-2,NA,TRBV24-1
TGTGCCACCAGTGACGTGGCTAGCGGGAGGGCCCTTCATACGCAGTATTTT,CATSDVASGRALHTQYF,17,TRBD2,TRBJ2-3,NA,TRBV24-1
TGTGCCAGCAGCTCATGGGGAGTCGGGGCCGGGGAGCTGTTTTTT,CASSSWGVGAGELFF,15,NA,TRBJ2-2,NA,TRBV5-6
TGCGCCAGCAGCCAAGACGGGACAGGGCGGAACAATGAGCAGTTCTTC,CASSQDGTGRNNEQFF,16,TRBD1,TRBJ2-1,NA,TRBV4-1
TGTGCCAGCAGTTTTCGACCCCTAGCTGAAGCTTTCTTT,CASSFRPLAEAFF,13,NA,TRBJ1-1,NA,TRBV12-3/TRBV12-4
TGTGCCGCACGACCGGGACAGGATAATCTTGAGGTGTTTTTT,CAARPGQDNLEVFF,14,TRBD1,TRBJ1-4,NA,TRBV30
TGTGCCAGCAGCACCACTAGCACAGATACGCAGTATTTT,CASSTTSTDTQYF,13,NA,TRBJ2-3,NA,TRBV6-2/TRBV6-3
TGTGCCAGCAGCGTTGGGGGGGGCGGGAATCAGCCCCAGCATTTT,CASSVGGGGNQPQHF,15,NA,TRBJ1-5,NA,TRBV9
TGTGCCAGCAGCCAAGATTCGGTCAGGGATAACTATGGCTACACCTTC,CASSQDSVRDNYGYTF,16,NA,TRBJ1-2,NA,TRBV3-1/TRBV3-2
TGTGCCAGTAGTCAAACAGGGGGCGACCAGCCCCAGCATTTT,CASSQTGGDQPQHF,14,TRBD1,TRBJ1-5,NA,TRBV19
TGTGCCAGCAGCCCTTGGGCCCAGGGTGTCACCGGGGAGCTGTTTTTT,CASSPWAQGVTGELFF,16,NA,TRBJ2-2,NA,TRBV5-5
TGTGCCAGCAGCTTTCCGGGGAGGGATGGCTATGGCTACACCTTC,CASSFPGRDGYGYTF,15,NA,TRBJ1-2,NA,TRBV7-2
TGTGCCAGCAGCATGACAGGTTCCAATCAGCCCCAGCATTTT,CASSMTGSNQPQHF,14,NA,TRBJ1-5,NA,TRBV11-3
TGTGCCATCAGTGAGGGACTAGCGGCCTACAATGAGCAGTTCTTC,CAISEGLAAYNEQFF,15,TRBD2,TRBJ2-1,NA,TRBV10-3
TGTGCCAGCAGGTGGACTAGTTGGCCCGGGGAGCTGTTTTTT,CASRWTSWPGELFF,14,TRBD2,TRBJ2-2,NA,TRBV6-5
TGTGCCAGCAGGGGCGGACAGGCACGGCAGCCCCAGCATTTT,CASRGGQARQPQHF,14,TRBD1,TRBJ1-5,NA,TRBV2
TGTGCCAGCAGCTTGAGGACAAAACAAGAGACCCAGTACTTC,CASSLRTKQETQYF,14,NA,TRBJ2-5,NA,TRBV5-4
TGCGCCAGCAGCCAAGGCTTATTCAGGGCTGGAAACACCATATATTTT,CASSQGLFRAGNTIYF,16,NA,TRBJ1-3,NA,TRBV4-3
TGTGCCAGCAGTGAAGAGCGGGGCGTCTACTCTGGAAACACCATATATTTT,CASSEERGVYSGNTIYF,17,NA,TRBJ1-3,NA,TRBV6-1
TGTGCCAGCAGTTTCCGGGAAGACGGGGAGCTGTTTTTT,CASSFREDGELFF,13,NA,TRBJ2-2,few,TRBV27
TGCGCCAGCAGCCAATCGCCAGGCTATAATTCACCCCTCCACTTT,CASSQSPGYNSPLHF,15,NA,TRBJ1-6,NA,TRBV4-1
TGTGCCAGCAGTCGGACTAGCGGAAGGGTCTCTGTAGAGACCCAGTACTTC,CASSRTSGRVSVETQYF,17,TRBD2,TRBJ2-5,NA,TRBV11-3
TGTGCCAGCAGCCTGGGACAGGGGCACACTGAAGCTTTCTTT,CASSLGQGHTEAFF,14,TRBD1,TRBJ1-1,NA,TRBV6-6
TGTCCTGGGAGACCAAAGGTATCCGTTACCGGGACAACTGAAGCTTTCTTT,CPGRPKVSVTGTTEAFF,17,NA,TRBJ1-1,once,TRBV22-1
TGTGCCAGCAGGACTACTCAGGGGGACGGGGAGCTGTTTTTT,CASRTTQGDGELFF,14,TRBD1,TRBJ2-2,NA,TRBV7-9
TGTGCCTCGGAACTCACTAGCGCTAGCACAGATACGCAGTATTTT,CASELTSASTDTQYF,15,TRBD2,TRBJ2-3,NA,TRBV30
TGTGCCAGCAGTTTATCGAGGACTAACTATGGCTACACCTTC,CASSLSRTNYGYTF,14,NA,TRBJ1-2,NA,TRBV27
TGCAGTGCTTCCTCAGGGCGCGGCTACACCTTC,CSASSGRGYTF,11,NA,TRBJ1-2,NA,TRBV20-1
TGTGCCAGCAGTGAGCAGGGGCGCGAAGCTTTCTTT,CASSEQGREAFF,12,NA,TRBJ1-1,few,TRBV2
TGTGCCAGCAGTGGCCAGGTTGTCGAAAAACTGTTTTTT,CASSGQVVEKLFF,13,NA,TRBJ1-4,NA,TRBV2
TGTGCCAGCAGTTTAGTGCGCGGTGAGCAGTTCTTC,CASSLVRGEQFF,12,NA,TRBJ2-1,NA,TRBV12-3/TRBV12-4
TGCGCCAGCAGTGAGTGGTCGCTAGCGGGAGAGACCCAGTACTTC,CASSEWSLAGETQYF,15,TRBD2,TRBJ2-5,NA,TRBV10-2
TGTGCCACCAGCAGAGAAAGCTTGGACAACTACAATGAGCAGTTCTTC,CATSRESLDNYNEQFF,16,NA,TRBJ2-1,NA,TRBV15
TGTGCCAGCAGCTTTCCTGCGTTGGGGGGTCAAGAGACCCAGTACTTC,CASSFPALGGQETQYF,16,NA,TRBJ2-5,NA,TRBV9
TGTGCCAGCAGCTTGGGACTAGGAGGAGAGACCCAGTACTTC,CASSLGLGGETQYF,14,TRBD2,TRBJ2-5,NA,TRBV7-2
TGTGCCACCAGTGATGCAGAAGTTGGTCCCGTAGGGGTACAAGAGACCCAGTACTTC,CATSDAEVGPVGVQETQYF,19,NA,TRBJ2-5,once,TRBV24-1
TGTGCCACCAGTGATCATTCGACAGGGACCTATGGCTACACCTTC,CATSDHSTGTYGYTF,15,TRBD1,TRBJ1-2,few,TRBV24-1
TGTGCCAGCAGCCAAGAATTCGGACAGGGCCACTTGGGATATGGCTACACCTTC,CASSQEFGQGHLGYGYTF,18,TRBD1,TRBJ1-2,NA,TRBV14
TGTGCCAGCAGCTTCACAGGGGGCGCGAGCTACACCTTC,CASSFTGGASYTF,13,TRBD1,TRBJ1-2,few,TRBV5-4
TGTGCCAGCAGCTTAGTTGGCGGGACCCAGTACTTC,CASSLVGGTQYF,12,NA,TRBJ2-5,NA,TRBV7-2
TGTGCCAGCAGCTTAGACCCAGGACTAGGCGAGCAGTTCTTC,CASSLDPGLGEQFF,14,TRBD2,TRBJ2-1,few,TRBV7-7
TGTGCCTGGAAAACCGGGACTAGCAGCTCTGGGGCCAACGTCCTGACTTTC,CAWKTGTSSSGANVLTF,17,TRBD2,TRBJ2-6,NA,TRBV30
TGTGCCAGCAGTCAAACCCCGGGACTAGCAGGCAAGTTCTTC,CASSQTPGLAGKFF,14,TRBD2,TRBJ2-1,NA,TRBV6-6
TGTGCCAGCAGCCCCAGATACACCGGGGAGCTGTTTTTT,CASSPRYTGELFF,13,NA,TRBJ2-2,NA,TRBV14